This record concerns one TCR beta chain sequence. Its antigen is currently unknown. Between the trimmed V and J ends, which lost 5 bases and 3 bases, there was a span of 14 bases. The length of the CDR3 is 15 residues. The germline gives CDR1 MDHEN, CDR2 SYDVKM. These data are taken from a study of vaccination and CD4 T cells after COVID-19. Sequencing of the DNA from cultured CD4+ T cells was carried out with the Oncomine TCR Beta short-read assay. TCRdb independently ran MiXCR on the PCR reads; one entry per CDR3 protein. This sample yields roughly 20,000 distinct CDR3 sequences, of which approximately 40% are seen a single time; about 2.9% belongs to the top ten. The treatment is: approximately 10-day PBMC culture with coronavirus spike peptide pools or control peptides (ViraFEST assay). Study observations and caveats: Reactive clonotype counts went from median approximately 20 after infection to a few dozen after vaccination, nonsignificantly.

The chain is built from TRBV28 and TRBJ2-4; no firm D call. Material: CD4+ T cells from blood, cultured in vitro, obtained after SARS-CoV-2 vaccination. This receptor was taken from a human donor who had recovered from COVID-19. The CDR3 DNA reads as TGTGCCAGCAGTGGACCTGGACCGGGCAAAAACATTCAGTACTTC. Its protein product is CASSGPGPGKNIQYF.